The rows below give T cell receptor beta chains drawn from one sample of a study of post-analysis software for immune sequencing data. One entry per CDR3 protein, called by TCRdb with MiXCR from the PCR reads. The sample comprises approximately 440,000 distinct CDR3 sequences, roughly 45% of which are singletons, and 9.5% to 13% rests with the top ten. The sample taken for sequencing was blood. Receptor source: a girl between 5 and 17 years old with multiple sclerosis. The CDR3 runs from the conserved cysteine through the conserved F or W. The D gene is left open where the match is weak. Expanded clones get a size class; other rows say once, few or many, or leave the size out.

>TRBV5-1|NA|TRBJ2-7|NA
TGCGCCAGCAGCTGGGTTGGCGGACACTACGAGCAGTACTTC
CASSWVGGHYEQYF
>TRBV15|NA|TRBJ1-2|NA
TGTGCCACCAGCAGGGGTGCTAACTATGGCTACACCTTC
CATSRGANYGYTF
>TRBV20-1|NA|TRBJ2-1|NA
TGCAGTGGATTAGCGTCGGAAGGGTACAATGAGCAGTTCTTC
CSGLASEGYNEQFF
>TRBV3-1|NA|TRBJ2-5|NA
TGTGCCAGCAGCCACAGTGAGACTCAAGAGACCCAGTACTTC
CASSHSETQETQYF
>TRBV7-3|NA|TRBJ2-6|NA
TGTGCCAGCAGCCAAGGACTGAGCGGGGCCAACGTCCTGACTTTC
CASSQGLSGANVLTF
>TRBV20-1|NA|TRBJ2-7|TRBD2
TGCAGTGCTCTGGGACTAGCGGGACTAAGGGGCTACGAGCAGTACTTC
CSALGLAGLRGYEQYF
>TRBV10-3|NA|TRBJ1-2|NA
TGTGCCATCAGTGAGACTACAGGGACCTCTGGCTACACCTTC
CAISETTGTSGYTF
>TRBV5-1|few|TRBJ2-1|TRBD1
TGCGCCAGCAGCTGGGGGACAGGGAGGGGCAATGAGCAGTTCTTC
CASSWGTGRGNEQFF
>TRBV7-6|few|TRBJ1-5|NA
TGTGCCAGCAGTCCTCCAGGGGTAGGTCAGCCCCAGCATTTT
CASSPPGVGQPQHF
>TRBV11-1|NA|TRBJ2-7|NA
TGTGCCAGCAGCTCCGTACTGAGGTCCTACGAGCAGTACTTC
CASSSVLRSYEQYF
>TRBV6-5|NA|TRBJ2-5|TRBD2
TGTGCCAGCAGTTCCCTAGCGGGAGGGAAAGAGACCCAGTACTTC
CASSSLAGGKETQYF
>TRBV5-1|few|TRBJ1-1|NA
TGCGCCAGCAGCTTGATTGGGGGCGCAAACACTGAAGCTTTCTTT
CASSLIGGANTEAFF
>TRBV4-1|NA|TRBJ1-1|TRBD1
TGCGCCAGCAGCCTTCGGGACAGGGAGAACACTGAAGCTTTCTTT
CASSLRDRENTEAFF
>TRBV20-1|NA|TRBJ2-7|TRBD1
TGCAGTGCTAGAGTACAGGGGGCGCCCTACGAGCAGTACTTC
CSARVQGAPYEQYF
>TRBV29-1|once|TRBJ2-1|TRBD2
TGCAGCGTTTATCGAACCGGACTAGCGGGAGTACGTTCCTACAATGAGCAGTTCTTC
CSVYRTGLAGVRSYNEQFF
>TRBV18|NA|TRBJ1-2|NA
TGTGCCAGCTCACCACTCGCACGAGGCTACACCTTC
CASSPLARGYTF
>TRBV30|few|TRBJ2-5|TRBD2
TGTGCCTGGAGTGTAGGAATTAGCGGGAGTAGGGAGACCCAGTACTTC
CAWSVGISGSRETQYF
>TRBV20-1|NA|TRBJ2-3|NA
TGCAGTGCTAGCGGAACGGCAGGAAACACAGATACGCAGTATTTT
CSASGTAGNTDTQYF
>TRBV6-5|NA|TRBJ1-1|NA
TGTGCCAGCAGGGGACTCCTGAACACTGAAGCTTTCTTT
CASRGLLNTEAFF
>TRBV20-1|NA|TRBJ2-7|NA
TGCAGTGCTACGCGTCAAGGGAAGGGATTTTTCTACGAGCAGTACTTC
CSATRQGKGFFYEQYF
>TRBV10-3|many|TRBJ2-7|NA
TGTGCCATCAGTGATAACCGGGACGTCAACGAGCAGTACTTC
CAISDNRDVNEQYF
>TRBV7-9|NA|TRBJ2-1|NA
TGTGCCAGCAGCTTAGAATGGCCGCGGGGTAATGAGCAGTTCTTC
CASSLEWPRGNEQFF
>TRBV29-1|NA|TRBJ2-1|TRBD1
TGCAGCGCCCTTTCCGGACAGGGTGGGATGGAGCAGTTCTTC
CSALSGQGGMEQFF
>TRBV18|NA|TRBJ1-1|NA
TGTGCCAGCTCACAGTGGGGGGTAGGCCGGAACACTGAAGCTTTCTTT
CASSQWGVGRNTEAFF
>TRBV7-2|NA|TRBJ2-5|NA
TGTGCCAGCAGCTTAGTTGGGATAGAGACCCAGTACTTC
CASSLVGIETQYF
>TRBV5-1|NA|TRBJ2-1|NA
TGCGCCAGCAGCTACGTGACTAGTACGGATGAGCAGTTCTTC
CASSYVTSTDEQFF
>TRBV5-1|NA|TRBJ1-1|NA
TGCGCCAGCAGCTCGTCCTCCGGGACTCAAGCTTTCTTT
CASSSSSGTQAFF
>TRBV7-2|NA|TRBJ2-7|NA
TGTGCCAGCAGCGCACCCAACGTCTGGGGGCAAGAGCAGTACTTC
CASSAPNVWGQEQYF
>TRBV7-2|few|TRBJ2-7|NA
TGTGCCAGCAGCTCCTCCGGGAACACCGCGTACGAGCAGTACTTC
CASSSSGNTAYEQYF
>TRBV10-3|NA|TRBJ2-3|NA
TGTGCCATCAGTGAATCGGCCGGGGCCCACGGAGATACGCAGTATTTT
CAISESAGAHGDTQYF
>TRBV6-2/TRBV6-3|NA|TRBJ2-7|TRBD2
TGTGCCAGTTCTTGGACTAGCGGGCCGGGCTACGAGCAGTACTTC
CASSWTSGPGYEQYF
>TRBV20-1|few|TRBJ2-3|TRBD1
TGCAGTGCTAGGGACAGGTTCTTCACAGATACGCAGTATTTT
CSARDRFFTDTQYF
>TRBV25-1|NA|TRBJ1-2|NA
TGTGCCAGCAGTAGTCCCGGGGGAAATGGCTACACCTTC
CASSSPGGNGYTF
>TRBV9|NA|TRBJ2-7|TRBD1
TGTGCCAGCAGCGTAGATCCACAGGGGCCGGACGAGCAGTACTTC
CASSVDPQGPDEQYF
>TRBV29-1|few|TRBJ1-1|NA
TGCAGCGTAAAGGGTTTGGCGAACACTGAAGCTTTCTTT
CSVKGLANTEAFF
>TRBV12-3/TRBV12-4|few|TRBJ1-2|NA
TGTGCCAGCAGTTTAGAGGGCAGGGTCAGCTACACCTTC
CASSLEGRVSYTF
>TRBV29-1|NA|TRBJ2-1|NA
TGCAGCGACTTATCTGGTCCGGCGTTCAATGAGCAGTTCTTC
CSDLSGPAFNEQFF
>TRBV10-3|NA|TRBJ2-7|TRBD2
TGTGCCTCTAGCGGGAGGGTGTTTGACGAGCAGTACTTC
CASSGRVFDEQYF
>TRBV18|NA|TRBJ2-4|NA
TGTGCCAGCTCACCACTCGCAGGGGTTAGAGTCAAAAACATTCAGTACTTC
CASSPLAGVRVKNIQYF
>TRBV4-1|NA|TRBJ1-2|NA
TGCGCCAGCAGCCAAGAGTCCGGCTATGGCTACACCTTC
CASSQESGYGYTF
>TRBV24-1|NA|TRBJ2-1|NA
TGTGCCACCAGTAGAGTAGGAGCAGGAGTTGAGCAGTTCTTC
CATSRVGAGVEQFF
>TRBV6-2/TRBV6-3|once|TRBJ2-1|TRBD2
TGTGCCAGCAGATCAATACTAGCGGGAGTATTTGATGAGCAGTTCTTC
CASRSILAGVFDEQFF
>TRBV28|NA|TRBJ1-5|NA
TGTGCCAGCAGTTCACAGGGTTATAGCAATCAGCCCCAGCATTTT
CASSSQGYSNQPQHF
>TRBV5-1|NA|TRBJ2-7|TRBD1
TGCGCCAGCAGCTTGTCCAGGGGGACGGGTTCCTACGAGCAGTACTTC
CASSLSRGTGSYEQYF
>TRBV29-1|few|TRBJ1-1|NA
TGCAGCGTCCGAGACGGAAACACTGAAGCTTTCTTT
CSVRDGNTEAFF
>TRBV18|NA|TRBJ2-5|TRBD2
TGTGCCAGCTCACCAACTAGCGGTGGGGAGACCCAGTACTTC
CASSPTSGGETQYF
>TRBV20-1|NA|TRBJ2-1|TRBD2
TGCAGTGCTTCAGGAGATGCTAGCGGGAGGGAAAATGAGCAGTTCTTC
CSASGDASGRENEQFF
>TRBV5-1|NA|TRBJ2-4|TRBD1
TGCGCCAGCAGCTCAGACAGGGGGTTGGAGAACATTCAGTACTTC
CASSSDRGLENIQYF
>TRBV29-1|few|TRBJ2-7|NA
TGCAGCATCCATCAGGGGTTTCCCTACGAGCAGTACTTC
CSIHQGFPYEQYF
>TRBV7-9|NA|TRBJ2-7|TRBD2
TGTGCCAGCAGCTCGGGACTAGAGAAGGACGAGCAGTACTTC
CASSSGLEKDEQYF
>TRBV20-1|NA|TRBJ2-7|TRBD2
TGCAGTGCTAATCCGGGACTAGCGGGAGTATTTTCCTACGAGCAGTACTTC
CSANPGLAGVFSYEQYF
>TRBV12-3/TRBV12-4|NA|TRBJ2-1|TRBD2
TGTGCCAGCAGCCGGATAGCGGGACCCCCCCGACCTACCTACAATGAGCAGTTCTTC
CASSRIAGPPRPTYNEQFF
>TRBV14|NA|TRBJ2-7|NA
TGTGCCAGCAGCCATCTCCGGGCCGCATACGAGCAGTACTTC
CASSHLRAAYEQYF
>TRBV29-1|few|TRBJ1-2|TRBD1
TGCAGCGTTGGTGCCGGGACAGGGGATGGCTACACCTTC
CSVGAGTGDGYTF